Detailed here is one T cell receptor (beta chain). No antigen is known for it. The treatment denotes: oral pan-JAK inhibitor, 5-10 mg twice daily. Sampling of alopecia areata patients yielded lesional scalp punch biopsies as well as peripheral blood. CDR1 is SQVTM, CDR2 ANQGSEA, per germline. The CDR3 has 12 residues. Trimming shortened V by 3 bases and J by 8 bases, and 10 bases separated the two germline ends. This sample stems from a study of CD8+ T cells in alopecia areata. Findings of the study overall: How baseline CD8+ expansion relates to response remains uncertain (there was one nonresponder). Sequenced scalp T cells also include alphabeta T cells resident in normal skin.

Sequencing templates came from extracted RNA that was reverse transcribed into cDNA. Sequencing used immunoSEQ multiplex PCR; TCRdb keeps in-frame clones, though not all of them. The sample yields about 200,000 clones, over 55% seen once. This sequence was found in a human donor with alopecia areata. This specimen consisted of CD4+ T cells sorted from blood, obtained at week 24, from a patient treated with tofacitinib. The chain has TRBV29-1 and TRBJ2-2; maybe TRBD2 (5 bases). CDR3: CSVEVGVGELFF. DNA for the CDR3: TGCAGCGTTGAGGTCGGGGTTGGGGAGCTGTTTTTT.